Listed below are T cell receptor beta chains from one sample, sequenced in a study of cytomegalovirus exposure and HLA in healthy donors. The table came from immunoSEQ multiplex PCR; TCRdb's copy has only in-frame clones and leaves some out. The sample lists around 130,000 clones, 85% to 90% occurring once. The specimen sequenced was PBMCs. These receptors came from a man between 25 and 39 years old in good health and CMV-seronegative. Both conserved end residues are part of each CDR3. D genes are given only for firm matches. A clone size is listed for some rows: how often the clone was seen (once, few, many), or a class if it is expanded.

TRBJ1-1 | 14 | TRBV27 | NA | few | TGTGCCAGCAGTTTTGGGGGCATGAACACTGAAGCTTTCTTT | CASSFGGMNTEAFF
TRBJ2-7 | 13 | TRBV6-5 | TRBD1 | NA | TGTGCCAGCAGCCAGGACAGGAGGTACGAGCAGTACTTC | CASSQDRRYEQYF
TRBJ2-3 | 12 | TRBV7-9 | NA | NA | TGTGCCAGCAGCAAGGGGGCAGATACGCAGTATTTT | CASSKGADTQYF
TRBJ1-1 | 15 | TRBV15 | NA | NA | TGTGCCACCAGCAGACCCCCCGGGGGTAGGACTGAAGCTTTCTTT | CATSRPPGGRTEAFF
TRBJ2-5 | 13 | TRBV4-3 | NA | NA | TGCGCCAGCAGCCAGGACAGATGGGAGACCCAGTACTTC | CASSQDRWETQYF
TRBJ1-5 | 15 | TRBV15 | NA | once | TGTGCCACCAGCAGAGATACCCCGAGGGTTCAGCCCCAGCATTTT | CATSRDTPRVQPQHF
TRBJ2-2 | 14 | TRBV28 | TRBD1 | NA | TGTGCCAGCAGACTCACAGGGGTGGCCGGGGAGCTGTTTTTT | CASRLTGVAGELFF
TRBJ1-1 | 12 | TRBV29-1 | TRBD1 | NA | TGCAGCGCAATCGACAGGGAGATTGAAGCTTTCTTT | CSAIDREIEAFF
TRBJ1-1 | 14 | TRBV5-1 | NA | NA | TGCGCCAGCAGCTTGGCTTTGTTCGGGACTGAAGCTTTCTTT | CASSLALFGTEAFF
TRBJ1-2 | 13 | TRBV28 | NA | NA | TGTGCCAGCAGTTTATCCAGAGGAGGTGGCTACACCTTC | CASSLSRGGGYTF
TRBJ1-3 | 16 | TRBV7-9 | TRBD1 | once | TGTGCCAGCAGCTTCCCCCAGCAGGGGGTCGAAAACACCATATATTTT | CASSFPQQGVENTIYF
TRBJ2-7 | 14 | TRBV7-9 | TRBD1 | NA | TGTGCCAGCAGCGACCGGGACAGGACCTACGAGCAGTACTTC | CASSDRDRTYEQYF
TRBJ1-1 | 15 | TRBV7-9 | NA | NA | TGTGCCAGCAGCTTAGAAGCGGGACGGAGCACTGAAGCTTTCTTT | CASSLEAGRSTEAFF
TRBJ2-3 | 15 | TRBV5-8 | TRBD2 | NA | TGTGCCAGCAGCTCCGGGACTAGCGGGACAGATACGCAGTATTTT | CASSSGTSGTDTQYF
TRBJ2-7 | 14 | TRBV7-9 | TRBD2 | NA | TGTGCCAGCGTAGCGGGGGGTCGGAACTACGAGCAGTACTTC | CASVAGGRNYEQYF
TRBJ2-6 | 19 | TRBV5-4 | TRBD2 | NA | TGTGCCAGCAGCCCGGGACTAGCGGGGGGCCTCTCTGGGGCCAACGTCCTGACTTTC | CASSPGLAGGLSGANVLTF
TRBJ2-2 | 15 | TRBV7-9 | NA | NA | TGTGCCAGCAGCCAAAGGGGGACGAACACCGGGGAGCTGTTTTTT | CASSQRGTNTGELFF
TRBJ1-1 | 14 | TRBV18 | NA | NA | TGTGCCAGCTCCCCGCCCGGGGTAGGCACTGAAGCTTTCTTT | CASSPPGVGTEAFF
TRBJ1-6 | 17 | TRBV7-9 | NA | NA | TGTGCCAGCAGCTTCCATCAGGGTCGAAGGTATAATTCACCCCTCCACTTT | CASSFHQGRRYNSPLHF
TRBJ2-7 | 15 | TRBV6-5 | TRBD2 | NA | TGTGCCAGCAGTCAGACTAGCGGGGGCCCGTTAGGGCAGTACTTC | CASSQTSGGPLGQYF
TRBJ2-1 | 15 | TRBV11-1 | TRBD2 | NA | TGTGCCAGCAGCTTAGCCCAGCGGGGGGGTCGGGAGCAGTTCTTC | CASSLAQRGGREQFF
TRBJ2-4 | 13 | TRBV28 | TRBD1 | NA | TGTGCCAGCAGTTCCGCGGGACAGGACGTTCAGTACTTC | CASSSAGQDVQYF
TRBJ1-4 | 15 | TRBV6-5 | TRBD1 | NA | TGTGCCAGCAGTTCAAGGGGGCTAACTAATGAAAAACTGTTTTTT | CASSSRGLTNEKLFF
TRBJ1-1 | 13 | TRBV2 | TRBD1 | NA | TGTGCCAGCATACAGGGGGCTAACACTGAAGCTTTCTTT | CASIQGANTEAFF
TRBJ1-6 | 15 | TRBV5-1 | TRBD1 | NA | TGCGCCAGCAGCTTTGGGACAGGAGATAATTCACCCCTCCACTTT | CASSFGTGDNSPLHF
TRBJ1-6 | 15 | TRBV5-4 | TRBD1 | NA | TGTGCCAGCAGCCATATGACAGGGGGAAATTCACCCCTCCACTTT | CASSHMTGGNSPLHF
TRBJ1-4 | 14 | TRBV11-2 | NA | NA | TGTGCCAGCAGGCCATGGACTGAGTCGGGAAAACTGTTTTTT | CASRPWTESGKLFF
TRBJ2-3 | 17 | TRBV2 | TRBD1 | NA | TGTGCCAGCAGTGAAGCGGGAACAGGGGGAAGCACAGATACGCAGTATTTT | CASSEAGTGGSTDTQYF
TRBJ2-2 | 14 | TRBV5-1 | NA | NA | TGCGCCAGCAGGAACCCCCGAGACACCGGGGAGCTGTTTTTT | CASRNPRDTGELFF
TRBJ1-1 | 16 | TRBV4-2 | NA | NA | TGTGCCAGCAGCCAAGTCAAAAGGGCGGGGAACACTGAAGCTTTCTTT | CASSQVKRAGNTEAFF
TRBJ2-7 | 14 | TRBV7-9 | TRBD1 | NA | TGTGCCAGCAGCTTAGGGACAGGCTCCTACGAGCAGTACTTC | CASSLGTGSYEQYF
TRBJ1-3 | 16 | TRBV7-9 | TRBD1 | NA | TGTGCCAGCAGCGCACGAACAGGGGGCTCTGGAAACACCATATATTTT | CASSARTGGSGNTIYF
TRBJ1-5 | 14 | TRBV27 | NA | NA | TGTGCCAGCAGTTTAAGAGTTAGCAATCAGCCCCAGCATTTT | CASSLRVSNQPQHF
TRBJ2-7 | 13 | TRBV11-2 | NA | NA | TGTGCCAGCAGCTCACAGGGAACCTACGAGCAGTACTTC | CASSSQGTYEQYF
TRBJ1-2 | 14 | TRBV5-4 | NA | NA | TGTGCCAGCAGCTTGGGTCGGGGATGGGATGGCTACACCTTC | CASSLGRGWDGYTF
TRBJ2-7 | 15 | TRBV6-5 | TRBD1 | NA | TGTGCCAGCACCCCCAGGGGGAGTATGGGCTCCGAGCAGTACTTC | CASTPRGSMGSEQYF
TRBJ1-2 | 14 | TRBV11-2 | TRBD1 | NA | TGTGCCAGCAGCCCCGGTTGGCAGGGGGATGGCTACACCTTC | CASSPGWQGDGYTF
TRBJ1-4 | 11 | TRBV28 | NA | NA | TGTGCCAGCAGACTAAATGAAAAACTGTTTTTT | CASRLNEKLFF
TRBJ2-7 | 15 | TRBV7-9 | NA | NA | TGTGCCAGCAGCCCCCCCAGGGTAGAGGAGATCGAGCAGTACTTC | CASSPPRVEEIEQYF
TRBJ1-1 | 11 | TRBV19 | NA | NA | TGTGCCAGTAGTTTTGGGACAAAAGCTTTCTTT | CASSFGTKAFF
TRBJ2-2 | 16 | TRBV5-1 | TRBD1 | NA | TGCGCCAGCAGTACCGGGACAGGGTATTTCGCCGGGGAGCTGTTTTTT | CASSTGTGYFAGELFF
TRBJ2-7 | 12 | TRBV2 | TRBD1 | NA | TGTGCCAGCAGAGGACAGGGCCGGGAGCAGTACTTC | CASRGQGREQYF
TRBJ1-5 | 17 | TRBV27 | TRBD1 | NA | TGTGCCAGCAGTTTATACGGACAGGGAAGTGGCAATCAGCCCCAGCATTTT | CASSLYGQGSGNQPQHF